One and the same sample provided the 22 T cell receptor beta chains below, sequenced in a study of CD8 T cells in ankylosing spondylitis. Each CDR3 protein gets one entry after TCRdb re-called the 5' RACE reads with MiXCR. The sample shows around 150,000 distinct CDR3 sequences, 6% to 8.5% of them seen only once. The source material was blood, either unsorted or a sorted T cell fraction (not recorded which). The receptors were sampled from a female donor with ankylosing spondylitis or in good health (not recorded which).

In this sample, this clonotype turned up many times. The chain employs TRBV3-1 and TRBJ1-1; no reliable D call. The CDR3 sequence is 13 residues long. Trimming took 3 bases from V and 7 from J, leaving 12 bases between them. In germline, CDR1 is LGHDT, CDR2 YNNKEL (reference sequence). For the CDR3, the DNA is TGTGCCAGCAGCCACAGAGGTAGCGGTGAAGCTTTCTTT. Translating it yields CASSHRGSGEAFF.

This clonotype was seen repeatedly, ten times or more. The chain links TRBV6-5 to TRBJ2-7; D might be TRBD1 or TRBD2, each matching 5 bases. Germline V CDR1 and CDR2: MNHEY, SVGAGI. The CDR3 is 15 residues long. V was pared by 0 bases and J by 2 bases, with 11 bases between. DNA of the CDR3: TGTGCCAGCAGTTACTCGGGGGTGGGGACCTACGAGCAGTACTTC. It translates to CASSYSGVGTYEQYF.

This clonotype occurred many times. The chain recombines TRBV29-1 with TRBJ2-1; possibly TRBD2 for D (5 bases). The germline CDR1 and CDR2 sequences are SQVTM and ANQGSEA. The ends were cut back, 4 bases at V and 0 bases at J, with 13 bases in the middle. CDR3 length: 15 residues. The CDR3 loop is CSVGKAVSSYNEQFF. The CDR3 DNA sequence: TGCAGCGTTGGTAAAGCGGTGAGCTCCTACAATGAGCAGTTCTTC.

This clonotype has at least ten counts. The V gene is TRBV7-6, the J gene TRBJ2-7, with 9 bases that match TRBD1. V shed 5 bases and J 2 bases; nucleotides not matched to a gene: 4. Germline CDR1 is SGHVS and CDR2 is FNYEAQ. The CDR3 spans 14 residues. CDR3 coding DNA: TGTGCCAGCAGCACGACAGGGGGTCCCTACGAGCAGTACTTC. It specifies CASSTTGGPYEQYF.

The chain links TRBV5-1 to TRBJ2-6; D is possibly TRBD2 (5 bases). CDR3 length: 17 residues. Germline CDR1 reads SGHRS; CDR2 reads YFSETQ. With 0 bases removed from V and 11 bases from J, the gap between germline ends came to 21 bases. CDR3 sequence: CASSLVSARVNLDVLTF. The CDR3 DNA is TGCGCCAGCAGCTTGGTATCCGCGAGGGTTAATTTGGACGTCCTGACTTTC. The full variable domain, its missing parts supplied by reference TRBV5-1 and TRBJ2-6, is KAGVTQTPRYLIKTRGQQVTLSCSPISGHRSVSWYQQTPGQGLQFLFEYFSETQRNKGNFPGRFSGRQFSNSRSEMNVSTLELGDSALYLCASSLVSARVNLDVLTFGAGSRLTVL.

This clonotype came up many times. The chain has TRBV5-1 and TRBJ1-4, with D possibly being TRBD1 (5 bases). The germline V gene has CDR1 SGHRS and CDR2 YFSETQ. The CDR3 has 16 amino acids. Between the trimmed V and J ends, which lost 3 bases and 2 bases, there was a span of 14 bases. CDR3 sequence (DNA): TGCGCCAGCAGCTCGGGACGGTGGGGGACTAATGAAAAACTGTTTTTT. Protein: CASSSGRWGTNEKLFF.

At least ten counts were recorded for this clonotype. The chain recombines TRBV4-1 with TRBJ2-1; D may be TRBD1 (5 bases). V lost 4 bases to trimming and J lost 10 bases, with 17 bases between them. Germline V gene lookup returns CDR1 MGHRA and CDR2 YSYEKL. The length of the CDR3 is 14 residues. This CDR3 reads CASSRPGRDREQFF. The CDR3 nucleotides are TGCGCCAGCAGCCGCCCGGGCCGCGACAGAGAGCAGTTCTTC.

In its sample, this clonotype was seen many times. The rearrangement joins TRBV20-1 to TRBJ1-2; 8 positions agree with TRBD1. Trimming took 5 bases from V and 0 from J; bases not matched to a gene: 5. The CDR3 runs to 14 residues. Germline-derived CDR1 and CDR2 are DFQATT and SNEGSKA (reference sequence). The CDR3 loop is CSALDRGSNYGYTF. CDR3 sequence (DNA): TGCAGTGCTCTCGACAGGGGATCTAACTATGGCTACACCTTC.

This clonotype appeared many times. V gene TRBV5-1 combines with J gene TRBJ2-5; no firm D call. The CDR3 contains 13 residues. V gave up 0 bases and J gave up 2 bases, with 5 bases separating them. The germline CDR1 and CDR2 sequences are SGHRS and YFSETQ. The CDR3 DNA follows: TGCGCCAGCAGCTTGGGGGCTCAAGAGACCCAGTACTTC. This gives the protein CASSLGAQETQYF.

A few counts support this clonotype. The CDR3 DNA sequence: TGTGCCAGCAGCCCAGGGGCGCAGGGAGGCAATGAGCAGTTCTTC. It yields the protein CASSPGAQGGNEQFF. The chain combines TRBV2 with TRBJ2-1; D is possibly TRBD1 or TRBD2 (6 bases each). Per the germline V gene, CDR1 is SNHLY and CDR2 is FYNNEI. The CDR3 covers 15 residues. Trimming removed 6 bases from V and 6 bases from J, with 18 bases in between.

This chain links TRBV2 with TRBJ2-5; 9 positions agree with TRBD2. J gave up 7 bases and V 4 bases, and 7 bases lay outside the gene matches. The CDR3 has 14 residues. Germline lookup yields CDR1 SNHLY and CDR2 FYNNEI. The CDR3 DNA follows: TGTGCCAGCAGTGTCGAAAGCGGGGGGTCGACCCAGTACTTC. The encoded protein is CASSVESGGSTQYF.

This clonotype was observed many times. V usage is TRBV28 and J usage is TRBJ1-1; perhaps TRBD1 as D (6 bases). There are 15 residues in the CDR3. Between the trimmed V and J ends, which lost 2 bases and 4 bases, there was a span of 14 bases. The germline V gene has CDR1 MDHEN and CDR2 SYDVKM. In DNA form, the CDR3 reads TGTGCCAGCAGTTTACTGGCAGGGGAAGGCACTGAAGCTTTCTTT. As protein: CASSLLAGEGTEAFF. Complete variable domain (other parts from reference TRBV28 and TRBJ1-1): DVKVTQSSRYLVKRTGEKVFLECVQDMDHENMFWYRQDPGLGLRLIYFSYDVKMKEKGDIPEGYSVSREKKERFSLILESASTNQTSMYLCASSLLAGEGTEAFFGQGTRLTVV.

This chain uses TRBV11-1 with TRBJ2-7; 7 bases are a match to TRBD1. The V gene end was trimmed by 3 bases and the J gene end by 0 bases; junction bases not matched to a gene: 8. CDR1 is SGHAT and CDR2 is FQDESV in the germline V gene (reference sequence). CDR3 length: 16 amino acids. The CDR3 spells CASSFYVGDSSYEQYF. In DNA, the CDR3 is TGTGCCAGCAGCTTCTATGTGGGGGACAGCTCCTACGAGCAGTACTTC. Variable domain in full (rest from reference TRBV11-1 and TRBJ2-7): EAEVAQSPRYKITEKSQAVAFWCDPISGHATLYWYRQILGQGPELLVQFQDESVVDDSQLPKDRFSAERLKGVDSTLKIQPAELGDSAMYLCASSFYVGDSSYEQYFGPGTRLTVT.

The table lists this clonotype with many counts. This rearrangement joins TRBV7-2 to TRBJ2-1; 7 nucleotides line up with TRBD2. The CDR3 extends over 14 amino acids. Germline loops: CDR1 SGHTA, CDR2 FQGNSA. Germline trimming cut 2 bases from V and 3 bases from J; bases unmatched to any gene: 1. CDR3: CASSLSSGYNEQFF. The CDR3 coding sequence is TGTGCCAGCAGCTTATCTAGCGGCTACAATGAGCAGTTCTTC.

Points on this clonotype: Compared with germline, one end of the junction differs, possibly owing to a read error. The chain employs TRBV18 and TRBJ2-3, with TRBD1 as a possible D gene (6 bases). Per germline, CDR1 KGHSH and CDR2 LQKENI. The CDR3 consists of 16 residues. Here the CDR3 reads CTSSPLRRQATDTQYF. CDR3 nucleotides: TGTACCAGCTCACCATTGAGAAGACAGGCCACAGATACGCAGTATTTT.

This clonotype was picked up a small number of times. V usage is TRBV6-5 and J usage is TRBJ2-3; TRBD2 matches 11 bases. The CDR3 runs 16 residues. The ends lost 5 bases at V and 1 base at J; junction bases unmatched: 5. CDR1 and CDR2 from the germline V gene are MNHEY and SVGAGI. CDR3 region: CASSLSTSGGTDTQYF. The CDR3 DNA follows: TGTGCCAGCAGTCTCTCGACTAGCGGGGGCACAGATACGCAGTATTTT.

To note about this clonotype: A read error may be the cause here, since a much bigger clone is one base away. The CDR3 region is CASSQIQGAAKAFF. CDR3 DNA sequence: TGTGCCAGCAGCCAAATACAGGGAGCGGCTAAAGCTTTCTTT. The gene calls are TRBV6-4 and TRBJ1-1, with D tentatively TRBD1 (6 bases). Per germline, CDR1 MRHNA and CDR2 SNTAGT. V was pared by 6 bases and J by 9 bases, with 20 bases between. This CDR3 contains 14 residues.

The V and J genes are TRBV28 and TRBJ2-5; 7 nucleotides line up with TRBD2. Germline V gene data show CDR1 as MDHEN and CDR2 as SYDVKM. The length of the CDR3 is 15 residues. Germline trimming cut 5 bases from V and 5 bases from J; bases unmatched to any gene: 11. Written as DNA, the CDR3 is TGTGCCAGCAGTCCCACCTTCCTCGGGAGGGAGACCCAGTACTTC. Its translation is CASSPTFLGRETQYF.

This clonotype was recorded many times. The chain uses TRBV7-2 and TRBJ1-4; no definite D call. Trimming pared 6 bases from V and 7 bases from J, leaving 18 bases between. The CDR3 is 15 amino acids. The V gene's germline CDR1 is SGHTA and CDR2 FQGNSA. The CDR3 coding sequence is TGTGCCAGCAGACTAGCATCCGGCCTAAGTGAAAAACTGTTTTTT. This translates into CASRLASGLSEKLFF. The variable domain in full, with the rest retrieved from reference TRBV7-2 and TRBJ1-4, is GAGVSQSPSNKVTEKGKDVELRCDPISGHTALYWYRQSLGQGLEFLIYFQGNSAPDKSGLPSDRFSAERTGGSVSTLTIQRTQQEDSAVYLCASRLASGLSEKLFFGSGTQLSVL.

This clonotype has at least ten counts. The rearrangement uses TRBV24-1 and TRBJ2-2; the D gene is possibly TRBD2 (7 bases). CDR1 KGHDR and CDR2 SFDVKD come from the germline V gene. V was cut by 5 bases and J by 0 bases, with 15 bases left in between. The CDR3 contains 17 residues. The CDR3 DNA is TGTGCCACCAGTGCCCCGGGGGGCCATACGAACACCGGGGAGCTGTTTTTT. This codes for CATSAPGGHTNTGELFF.

The table lists this clonotype with many counts. The chain couples TRBV12-3 or TRBV12-4 to TRBJ2-7, with 12 nucleotides matching TRBD2. Trimming removed 4 bases from V and 1 base from J; junction bases left unmatched: 2. The CDR3 is 15 residues long. CDR3 amino acids: CASSWTSGVSYEQYF. The CDR3 DNA reads TGTGCCAGCAGTTGGACTAGCGGGGTTTCCTACGAGCAGTACTTC.

This clonotype occurred many times. CDR3 residues: CASSSGQGAYEQYF. The CDR3 coding sequence is TGTGCCAGCAGTTCCGGACAGGGGGCTTACGAGCAGTACTTC. The chain joins TRBV12-3 or TRBV12-4 to TRBJ2-7; 11 bases fit TRBD1. The CDR3 has 14 residues. Losses at the gene ends were 4 bases for V and 4 bases for J; bases not matched to a gene: 3.